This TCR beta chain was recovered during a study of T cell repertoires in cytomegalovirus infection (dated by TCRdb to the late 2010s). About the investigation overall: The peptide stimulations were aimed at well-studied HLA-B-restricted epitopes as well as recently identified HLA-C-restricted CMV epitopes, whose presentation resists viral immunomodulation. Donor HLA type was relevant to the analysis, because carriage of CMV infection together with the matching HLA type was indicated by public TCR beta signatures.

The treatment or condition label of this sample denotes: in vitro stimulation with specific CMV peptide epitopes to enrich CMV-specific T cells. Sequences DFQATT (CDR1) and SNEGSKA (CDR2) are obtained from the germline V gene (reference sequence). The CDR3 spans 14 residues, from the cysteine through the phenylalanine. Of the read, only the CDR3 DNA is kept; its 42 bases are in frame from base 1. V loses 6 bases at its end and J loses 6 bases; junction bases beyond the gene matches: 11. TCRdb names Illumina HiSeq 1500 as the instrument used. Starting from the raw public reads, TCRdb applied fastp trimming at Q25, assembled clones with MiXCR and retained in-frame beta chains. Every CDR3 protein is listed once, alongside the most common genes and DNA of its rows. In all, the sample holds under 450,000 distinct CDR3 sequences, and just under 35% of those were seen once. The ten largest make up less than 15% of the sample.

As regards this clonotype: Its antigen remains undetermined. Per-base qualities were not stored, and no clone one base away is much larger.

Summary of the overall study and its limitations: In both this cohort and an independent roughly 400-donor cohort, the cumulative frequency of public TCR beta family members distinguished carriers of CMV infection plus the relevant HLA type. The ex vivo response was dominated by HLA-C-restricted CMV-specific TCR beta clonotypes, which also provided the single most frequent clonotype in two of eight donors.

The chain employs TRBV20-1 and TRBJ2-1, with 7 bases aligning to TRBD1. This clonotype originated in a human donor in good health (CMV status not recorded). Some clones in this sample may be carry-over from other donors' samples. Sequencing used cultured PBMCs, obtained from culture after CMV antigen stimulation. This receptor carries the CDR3 CSATRNRGANEQFF. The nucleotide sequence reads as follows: TGCAGTGCAACGAGGAACAGGGGAGCCAATGAGCAGTTCTTC.